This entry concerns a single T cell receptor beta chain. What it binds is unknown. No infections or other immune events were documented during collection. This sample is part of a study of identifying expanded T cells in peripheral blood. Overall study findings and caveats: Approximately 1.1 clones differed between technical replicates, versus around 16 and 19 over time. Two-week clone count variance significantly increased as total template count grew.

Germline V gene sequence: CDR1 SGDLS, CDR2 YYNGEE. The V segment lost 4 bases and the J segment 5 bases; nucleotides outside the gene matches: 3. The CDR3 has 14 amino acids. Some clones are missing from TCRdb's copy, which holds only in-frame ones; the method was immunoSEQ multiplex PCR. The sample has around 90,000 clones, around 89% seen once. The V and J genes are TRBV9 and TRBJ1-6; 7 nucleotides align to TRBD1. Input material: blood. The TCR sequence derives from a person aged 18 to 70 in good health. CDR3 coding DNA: TGTGCCAGCAGCATGGGACAGAATAATTCACCCCTCCACTTT. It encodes CASSMGQNNSPLHF.